These T cell receptor beta chains were read from a single sample in a study of regulatory T cells in long-lasting Graves disease. TCRdb used MiXCR to reprocess the multiplex PCR reads, holding one entry per CDR3 protein. This sample has a few hundred thousand distinct CDR3 sequences, with approximately 12% found just once. The same data also went into a second study, on T cells in Graves' hyperthyroidism and ophthalmopathy.

Sequencing used peripheral blood mononuclear cells (PBMCs), obtained at new diagnosis, from a patient treated with antithyroid drugs. These TCRs come from a man under 40 with Graves disease. Both conserved end residues are part of each CDR3. The D gene is left open where the match is weak. Only part of the rows carry a size: once, few, many, or a class if the clone is expanded.

D: TRBD2; V: TRBV20-1; size: many; J: TRBJ2-3; DNA: TGCAGTGCTGGGACTAGCGGGGCGGATACGCAGTATTTT; CDR3: CSAGTSGADTQYF
D: -; V: TRBV20-1; size: few; J: TRBJ2-1; DNA: TGCAGTGCACTAGACAGTCGGGATGAGCAGTTCTTC; CDR3: CSALDSRDEQFF
D: -; V: TRBV6-1; size: -; J: TRBJ1-5; DNA: TGTGCCAGCCCTTTTCAGGGTATTCAGCCCCAGCATTTT; CDR3: CASPFQGIQPQHF
D: -; V: TRBV6-2/TRBV6-3; size: few; J: TRBJ2-5; DNA: TGTGCCAGCACCCCGAGGGACGGAAATCAGTACTTC; CDR3: CASTPRDGNQYF
D: TRBD2; V: TRBV2; size: -; J: TRBJ2-1; DNA: TGTGCCAGCAGTGAGAGGGAGTCGGGAGGTAGTGATGAGCAGTTCTTC; CDR3: CASSERESGGSDEQFF
D: TRBD1; V: TRBV6-5; size: few; J: TRBJ1-3; DNA: TGTGCCAGCAGTTACTCACAGGGGGCCTCTGGAAACACCATATATTTT; CDR3: CASSYSQGASGNTIYF
D: TRBD2; V: TRBV27; size: many; J: TRBJ2-1; DNA: TGTGCCAGCATCCTCGGACTAGCGGGAGCTGGAGAGCAGTTCTTC; CDR3: CASILGLAGAGEQFF
D: -; V: TRBV6-5; size: many; J: TRBJ2-1; DNA: TGTGCCAGCAGTTACAGCGAGAGCTCCTACAATGAGCAGTTCTTC; CDR3: CASSYSESSYNEQFF
D: TRBD2; V: TRBV6-1; size: many; J: TRBJ2-7; DNA: TGTGCCAGCAGCACGACTAGCGGGAGCCACGAGCAGTACTTC; CDR3: CASSTTSGSHEQYF
D: TRBD1; V: TRBV6-1; size: few; J: TRBJ2-1; DNA: TGTGCCAGCAACCAACCGGGACAGCCCCATAATGAGCAGTTCTTC; CDR3: CASNQPGQPHNEQFF
D: -; V: TRBV6-5; size: many; J: TRBJ1-6; DNA: TGTGCCAGCAGTTCGACGGAGTATAATTCACCCCTCCACTTT; CDR3: CASSSTEYNSPLHF
D: -; V: TRBV7-9; size: few; J: TRBJ1-2; DNA: TGTGCCAGCAGCCACATAAGGAGGGGAGGTGGCTACACCTTC; CDR3: CASSHIRRGGGYTF
D: TRBD1; V: TRBV29-1; size: many; J: TRBJ1-2; DNA: TGCAGCGTTGACCTACAGGGGAACTATGGCTACACCTTC; CDR3: CSVDLQGNYGYTF
D: -; V: TRBV3-1; size: -; J: TRBJ1-2; DNA: TGTGCCAGCAGCCAAGAGCCTTACACAGGTCGATATGGCTACACCTTC; CDR3: CASSQEPYTGRYGYTF
D: TRBD1; V: TRBV3-1; size: -; J: TRBJ1-6; DNA: TGTGCCAGCAGCCAGCAGGGGGGATCACCCCTCCACTTT; CDR3: CASSQQGGSPLHF
D: TRBD1; V: TRBV5-5; size: -; J: TRBJ2-6; DNA: TGTGCCAGCAGCCCGAATCTCGGACAGGGAGCCCTCGGGGCCAACGTCCTGACTTTC; CDR3: CASSPNLGQGALGANVLTF
D: -; V: TRBV27; size: many; J: TRBJ1-5; DNA: TGTGCCAGCAGGAAAAATATACAGTACAATCAGCCCCAGCATTTT; CDR3: CASRKNIQYNQPQHF
D: -; V: TRBV29-1; size: -; J: TRBJ1-1; DNA: TGCAGCGACGGGTCCCCGAGTACTGAAGCTTTCTTT; CDR3: CSDGSPSTEAFF
D: TRBD2; V: TRBV12-5; size: -; J: TRBJ2-1; DNA: TGTGTTAGTGGTTTACCCGGACTAGCGGAGTTCTTC; CDR3: CVSGLPGLAEFF
D: TRBD1; V: TRBV20-1; size: few; J: TRBJ1-3; DNA: TGCAGTGCTGAACCTAGGGGGCTTGGAAACACCATATATTTT; CDR3: CSAEPRGLGNTIYF
D: TRBD1; V: TRBV28; size: many; J: TRBJ2-7; DNA: TGTGCCAGCAGTTTTGGACAGGAGAGCTACGAGCAGTACTTC; CDR3: CASSFGQESYEQYF
D: -; V: TRBV12-3/TRBV12-4; size: -; J: TRBJ1-5; DNA: TGTGCCAGCAGTTTCGGGTCCGGTGCGCAGCCCCAGCATTTT; CDR3: CASSFGSGAQPQHF
D: TRBD1; V: TRBV7-2; size: many; J: TRBJ2-5; DNA: TGTGCCAGCAGTCTCCGACAGGGGCAAGAGACCCAGTACTTC; CDR3: CASSLRQGQETQYF
D: -; V: TRBV20-1; size: -; J: TRBJ2-3; DNA: TGCAGTACCCACCCCCCGGGAAGCGTTAGCACAAATACGCAGTATTTT; CDR3: CSTHPPGSVSTNTQYF
D: TRBD1; V: TRBV6-4; size: few; J: TRBJ1-4; DNA: TGTGCCAGTGAGGCCGAGACAGGGGATGAAAAACTGTTTTTT; CDR3: CASEAETGDEKLFF
D: -; V: TRBV29-1; size: few; J: TRBJ2-5; DNA: TGCAGCGTCCCCCCCACTATTGGTACGGGGGAAGAGACCCCGTACTTC; CDR3: CSVPPTIGTGEETPYF
D: -; V: TRBV24-1; size: many; J: TRBJ2-7; DNA: TGTGCCACCAGTGAGAAGACACGCGGCGAGCAGTACTTC; CDR3: CATSEKTRGEQYF
D: -; V: TRBV28; size: -; J: TRBJ1-5; DNA: TGTGCCAGCGGTTTGGGGACACACTGCGATCAGCCCCAGCATTTT; CDR3: CASGLGTHCDQPQHF
D: TRBD2; V: TRBV27; size: -; J: TRBJ2-7; DNA: TGTGCCAGCGCCGAGGGGACTAGCGGCAACTCCTACGAGCAGTACTTC; CDR3: CASAEGTSGNSYEQYF
D: -; V: TRBV5-1; size: -; J: TRBJ2-5; DNA: TGCGCCAGCAGTGGGCTAGCCTGGGAGACCCAGTACTTC; CDR3: CASSGLAWETQYF
D: -; V: TRBV6-5; size: many; J: TRBJ1-1; DNA: TGTGCCAGCAGTTACAGAGGGATCGAGAATGAAGCTTTCTTT; CDR3: CASSYRGIENEAFF
D: -; V: TRBV10-3; size: few; J: TRBJ1-1; DNA: TGTGCCATCAGTGAGTTGCTGACGGCGAACACTGAAGCTTTCTTT; CDR3: CAISELLTANTEAFF
D: -; V: TRBV29-1; size: few; J: TRBJ2-1; DNA: TGCAGCGTTGAAGATAGGGTAGCCTATGTGGGAGAGCAGTTCTTC; CDR3: CSVEDRVAYVGEQFF
D: TRBD2; V: TRBV7-3; size: few; J: TRBJ2-1; DNA: TGTGCCAGCAGCTACAGCGGGAGGGCTCGCAGGAATGAGCAGTTCTTC; CDR3: CASSYSGRARRNEQFF
D: -; V: TRBV5-1; size: few; J: TRBJ2-5; DNA: TGCGCCAGCACCCCCATCGGGCTCCAAGAGACCCAGTACTTC; CDR3: CASTPIGLQETQYF
D: -; V: TRBV27; size: few; J: TRBJ2-5; DNA: TGTGCCCACGCAAAGGAGACCCAGTACTTC; CDR3: CAHAKETQYF
D: -; V: TRBV28; size: -; J: TRBJ2-5; DNA: TGTGCCAGCAGTTCAGCAGGGAATAAGAAGACCCAGTACTTC; CDR3: CASSSAGNKKTQYF
D: TRBD1; V: TRBV6-1; size: many; J: TRBJ1-2; DNA: TGCGCCAGCAGCGAGACAACGGACAGGGAGCATGGCTACACCTTC; CDR3: CASSETTDREHGYTF
D: -; V: TRBV25-1; size: few; J: TRBJ2-5; DNA: TGTGCCAGCAGTGACGACCGACTCCAGGGTAAAGAGACCCAGTACTTC; CDR3: CASSDDRLQGKETQYF
D: TRBD2; V: TRBV12-3/TRBV12-4; size: -; J: TRBJ2-1; DNA: TGTGCCAGCAGAAGGACTGGCGGGAGATTTGATGAGCAGTTCTTC; CDR3: CASRRTGGRFDEQFF
D: -; V: TRBV27; size: many; J: TRBJ1-4; DNA: TGTGCCAGCAGCTCCTCCCAGGGGCTAGAGGAAAAACTGTTTTTT; CDR3: CASSSSQGLEEKLFF
D: TRBD2; V: TRBV7-2; size: many; J: TRBJ2-1; DNA: TGTGCCAGCAGCTTGAGGGGTTTCGGACTAGCGGGGGGGAGCTCCTACAATGAGCAGTTCTTC; CDR3: CASSLRGFGLAGGSSYNEQFF
D: -; V: TRBV7-3; size: many; J: TRBJ1-1; DNA: TGTGCCAGCAAGGAGGGGGGGAACACTGAAGCTTTCTTT; CDR3: CASKEGGNTEAFF
D: TRBD1; V: TRBV7-8; size: many; J: TRBJ1-3; DNA: TGTGCCAGCAGCTCCGACAGGGGGGGAAACACCATATATTTT; CDR3: CASSSDRGGNTIYF
D: TRBD1; V: TRBV9; size: -; J: TRBJ1-4; DNA: TGTGCCAGCAGCCGTAGGGGGACAGGACGCGAAAAACTGTTTTTT; CDR3: CASSRRGTGREKLFF
D: -; V: TRBV25-1; size: many; J: TRBJ1-2; DNA: TGTGCCAGCAGTGTCCTTTCAGGACCCACCGGTGGCTACACCTTC; CDR3: CASSVLSGPTGGYTF
D: -; V: TRBV24-1; size: -; J: TRBJ2-2; DNA: TGTGCCACCTTTTCAGACACCGGGGAGCTGTTTTTT; CDR3: CATFSDTGELFF
D: -; V: TRBV18; size: few; J: TRBJ1-4; DNA: TGTGCCAGCTCACCACCGGACCAGTGGGGTAACGAAAAACTGTTTTTT; CDR3: CASSPPDQWGNEKLFF